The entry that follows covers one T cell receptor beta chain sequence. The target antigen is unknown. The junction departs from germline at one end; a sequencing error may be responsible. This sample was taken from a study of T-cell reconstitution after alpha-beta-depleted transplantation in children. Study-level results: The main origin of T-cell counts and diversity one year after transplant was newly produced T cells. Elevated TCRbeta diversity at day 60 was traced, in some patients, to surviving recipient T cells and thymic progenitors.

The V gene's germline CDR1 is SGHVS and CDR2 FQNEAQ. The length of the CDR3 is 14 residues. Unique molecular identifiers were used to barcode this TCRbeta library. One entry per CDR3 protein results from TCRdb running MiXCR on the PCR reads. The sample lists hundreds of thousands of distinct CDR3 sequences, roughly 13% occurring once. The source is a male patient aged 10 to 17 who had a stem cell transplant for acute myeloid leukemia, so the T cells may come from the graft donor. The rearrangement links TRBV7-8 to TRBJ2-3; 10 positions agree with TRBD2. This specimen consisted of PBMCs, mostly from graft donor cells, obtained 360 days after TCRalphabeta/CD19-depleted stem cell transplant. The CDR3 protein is CASSLAGVVNTQYF. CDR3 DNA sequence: TGTGCCAGCAGCCTAGCGGGAGTTGTAAATACGCAGTATTTT.